This T cell receptor beta chain was captured by sequencing in a study of cytomegalovirus exposure and HLA in healthy donors. After removal of 4 bases from V and 6 bases from J, the junction contained 16 bases not matched to a gene. Germline V CDR1 and CDR2: LNHDA, SQIVND (reference sequence). The CDR3 is 17 residues long. Notes on this clone: No antigen is known for it.

TCRdb's table, derived via immunoSEQ multiplex PCR, lists solely in-frame clones and lacks some. The sample lists 130,000 to 150,000 clones, nearly 90% occurring once. Notes on the study in general: Associated with cytomegalovirus, according to the listing, were 150 to 200 TCR beta chains. Most TCR sequences were seen very rarely across donors, but some public TCRs occurred in many.

The chain links TRBV19 to TRBJ2-3, with 7 bases matching TRBD2. This receptor was taken from a woman aged 18-30 years in good health and CMV-seropositive. Sequencing was carried out using PBMCs. CDR3 loop: CASSTSGGGVLSDTQYF. The CDR3 DNA follows: TGTGCCAGTAGTACCTCGGGTGGGGGGGTCCTCTCCGATACGCAGTATTTT. The whole variable domain, filled in from reference TRBV19 and TRBJ2-3, reads DGGITQSPKYLFRKEGQNVTLSCEQNLNHDAMYWYRQDPGQGLRLIYYSQIVNDFQKGDIAEGYSVSREKKESFPLTVTSAQKNPTAFYLCASSTSGGGVLSDTQYFGPGTRLTVL.